This note documents a single TCR beta chain sequence. This sample is drawn from a study of blood T cell repertoires in COVID-19. The wider study: Whether acute or convalescent, the COVID-19 samples came from the United States, Italy and Spain. Sample material is recorded as cDNA or gDNA derived from T cells, B-cell-depleted T cells, or PBMCs.

Authors' processing steps: The assay estimated nucleated cells by amplifying reference gene primers. Repertoires were generated with immunoSEQ multiplex PCR, while TCRdb's copy carries only in-frame clones and drops some. V and J calls and clone size are copied from that table; D and trimming were computed from the DNA. The sample includes about 250,000 clones, about 80% of them seen just once. V lost 5 bases to trimming and J lost 4 bases; unmatched junction nucleotides: 8. This CDR3 contains 15 residues. Germline CDR1 reads MNHEY; CDR2 reads SMNVEV (reference sequence). The specimen was peripheral blood. The rearrangement links TRBV27 to TRBJ1-5; 7 positions agree with TRBD1. This clonotype was sampled from a man aged 45-65 years with active or convalescent COVID-19. The CDR3 here is CASSPRTGLNQPQHF. The CDR3 DNA reads TGTGCCAGCAGTCCGCGGACAGGCCTAAATCAGCCCCAGCATTTT.